This T cell receptor (beta chain) was identified during a study of early T cells in non-severe SARS-CoV-2 infection. Study context: Unpaired chains resulted from sequencing bulk RNA of unsorted whole blood.

Germline CDR1 reads SGHNT; CDR2 reads YENEEA. The V end lost 1 base, the J end lost 3 bases, and 6 bases lay between the germline ends. The length of the CDR3 is 13 residues. As concerns this clonotype: This could be a read error, since a much larger clone is one nucleotide away.

Tagging with unique molecular identifiers was applied to individual cDNA molecules. TCRdb processed the 5' RACE reads anew with MiXCR; each CDR3 protein has one entry. The sample has 80,000 to 95,000 distinct CDR3 sequences, approximately 15% seen once; the top ten hold under 0.75%. The rearrangement links TRBV11-3 to TRBJ2-5; possibly TRBD2 for D (6 bases). The sequence was obtained from an adult who was a healthcare worker with PCR-confirmed SARS-CoV-2 infection or an uninfected control (not recorded which). Sequences were obtained from whole blood. CDR3 amino acids: CASSLGGEETQYF. The CDR3 coding sequence is TGTGCCAGCAGCTTAGGGGGGGAAGAGACCCAGTACTTC.